These 18 T cell receptor beta chains came from one sample sequenced in a study of blood T cell repertoires in COVID-19. TCRdb keeps only in-frame clones here, not all; method: immunoSEQ multiplex PCR. The table records some 200,000 clones, nearly 90% of them present only once. The sequenced sample was peripheral blood. The source of these receptors is a woman between 18 and 29 years old who had recovered from COVID-19.

The chain joins TRBV6-5 to TRBJ2-7; a possible D gene is TRBD1 (5 bases). Looked up from germline, CDR1 is MNHEY and CDR2 is SVGAGI. The CDR3 is 13 amino acids. V lost 7 bases and J lost 4, with 14 bases in between. CDR3 region: CASTRGPPYEQYF. CDR3 DNA sequence: TGTGCCAGCACAAGGGGTCCGCCGTACGAGCAGTACTTC.

This chain joins TRBV9 and TRBJ2-1; 12 bases agree with TRBD2. J lost 9 bases, V lost 3 bases, and 7 bases had no gene match. CDR3 size: 15 residues. Germline V gene sequence: CDR1 SGDLS, CDR2 YYNGEE. The CDR3 DNA reads as TGTGCCAGCAGCGGTTTGACTAGCGGGAGCGGTGAGCAGTTCTTC. Protein product: CASSGLTSGSGEQFF.

The rearrangement links TRBV7-9 to TRBJ2-7; 7 nucleotides line up with TRBD2. CDR3 size: 14 residues. Germline trimming cut 2 bases from V and 3 bases from J; bases unmatched to any gene: 4. The germline gives CDR1 SEHNR, CDR2 FQNEAQ (reference sequence). CDR3 residues: CASSLKGGSYEQYF. The CDR3 DNA is TGTGCCAGCAGCTTAAAAGGCGGGAGCTACGAGCAGTACTTC.

This rearrangement joins TRBV9 to TRBJ2-5, with D possibly being TRBD1 (5 bases). V dropped 0 bases and J dropped 2 bases, with 11 bases sitting between them. The germline gives CDR1 SGDLS, CDR2 YYNGEE. The CDR3 spans 15 residues. In nucleotides, the CDR3 is TGTGCCAGCAGCGTAGTAGGGGCCTCACAAGAGACCCAGTACTTC. As protein: CASSVVGASQETQYF.

This chain connects TRBV9 to TRBJ1-4; D gene ambiguous. The CDR3 has 17 residues. CDR1 is SGDLS and CDR2 is YYNGEE in the germline V gene. Between the trimmed V and J ends, which lost 4 bases and 8 bases, there was a span of 24 bases. CDR3: CASSPPFQPMSREKLFF. In nucleotides, the CDR3 is TGTGCCAGCAGCCCCCCCTTCCAACCCATGTCTCGGGAAAAACTGTTTTTT.

This clone was counted once. J is TRBJ1-2 and V is TRBV10-2; D may be TRBD1 (6 bases). Germline-derived CDR1 and CDR2 are WSHSY and SAAADI. The CDR3 runs to 12 residues. Trimming removed 6 bases at V and 8 bases at J, with 13 bases between. The chain's CDR3 is CASRKGDEGYTF. For the CDR3, the DNA is TGCGCCAGCAGAAAGGGGGACGAAGGCTACACCTTC.

V gene TRBV5-6 combines with J gene TRBJ2-2; D remains ambiguous. The CDR3 has 13 amino acids. Germline CDR1 reads SGHDT; CDR2 reads YYEEEE. Trimming left V 2 bases short and J 2 bases short, with 4 bases between. CDR3 DNA: TGTGCCAGCAGCTTCCCAAACACCGGGGAGCTGTTTTTT. This sequence encodes CASSFPNTGELFF.

The gene calls are TRBV4-3 and TRBJ2-1; possibly TRBD1 for D (5 bases). V lost 3 bases, J lost 6 bases, and 9 bases lay in between. This CDR3 region has 13 residues. The germline gives CDR1 LGHNA, CDR2 YSLEER. CDR3 amino acids: CASSQATGNEQFF. In nucleotides, the CDR3 is TGCGCCAGCAGCCAGGCTACAGGCAATGAGCAGTTCTTC.

This clone has only a few counts. The chain couples TRBV7-9 to TRBJ2-7, with 9 bases aligning to TRBD2. The CDR3 contains 15 residues. CDR1 and CDR2 from the germline V gene are SEHNR and FQNEAQ (reference sequence). Unmatched junction bases numbered 8, after V lost 1 base and J lost 7 bases. In nucleotides, the CDR3 is TGTGCCAGCAGCTTAGGGGGGGCTAGCGGGAAAGAGCAGTACTTC. This encodes CASSLGGASGKEQYF. The full variable domain, completed using reference TRBV7-9 and TRBJ2-7, is DTGVSQNPRHKITKRGQNVTFRCDPISEHNRLYWYRQTLGQGPEFLTYFQNEAQLEKSRLLSDRFSAERPKGSFSTLEIQRTEQGDSAMYLCASSLGGASGKEQYFGPGTRLTVT.

In nucleotides, the CDR3 is TGCGCCAGCAGCCAAGATCTTCCCTTAGCGGGGTCCACAGATACGCAGTATTTT. It encodes CASSQDLPLAGSTDTQYF. The chain combines TRBV4-1 with TRBJ2-3; 8 nucleotides line up with TRBD2. The CDR3 has 18 amino acids. The trim removed 0 bases at V and 2 bases at J, leaving 10 bases unmatched. Germline assignment: CDR1 MGHRA and CDR2 YSYEKL.

CDR3 sequence (DNA): TGTGCCAGCAGCTTAGAGTGGCTAGCGGGAGGAGGTAATGAGCAGTTCTTC. Translating gives CASSLEWLAGGGNEQFF. The chain links TRBV7-9 to TRBJ2-1; 11 bases are a match to TRBD2. Germline V gene lookup returns CDR1 SEHNR and CDR2 FQNEAQ (reference sequence). This CDR3 has 17 amino acids. Trimming at V came to 1 base and at J to 7 bases, leaving 9 bases not matched to a gene.

The table lists this clone with a count of one. This sequence joins TRBV19 and TRBJ1-5, with 8 bases lining up with TRBD1. The CDR3 loop spans 14 amino acids. Germline trimming cut 6 bases from V and 6 bases from J; bases unmatched to any gene: 7. Per the germline V gene, CDR1 is LNHDA and CDR2 is SQIVND (reference sequence). DNA of the CDR3: TGTGCCAGTAGGGACGGACAGGGAGGTCAGCCCCAGCATTTT. As protein: CASRDGQGGQPQHF.

The J gene is TRBJ2-1, the V gene TRBV12-3 or TRBV12-4, with 7 bases lining up with TRBD1. The CDR3 spans 12 residues. The ends lost 4 bases at V and 12 bases at J; junction bases unmatched: 6. The CDR3 loop is CASSSGQDPQFF. In DNA, the CDR3 is TGTGCCAGCAGTTCCGGACAGGACCCGCAGTTCTTC.

This sequence joins TRBV11-2 and TRBJ2-1, with D possibly being TRBD1 (5 bases). The length of the CDR3 is 13 residues. The germline V and J ends were trimmed by 2 bases and 10 bases, with 12 bases remaining between them. Germline lookup yields CDR1 SGHAT and CDR2 FQNNGV. This CDR3 reads CASSLRGRFEQFF. Here the CDR3 DNA reads TGTGCCAGCAGCTTAAGGGGCCGCTTCGAGCAGTTCTTC.

V gene TRBV5-6 combines with J gene TRBJ1-2; D gene unclear. The CDR3 consists of 14 residues. The ends were cut back, 2 bases at V and 5 bases at J, with 13 bases in the middle. CDR1 SGHDT and CDR2 YYEEEE come from the germline V gene. The CDR3 bases are TGTGCCAGCAGCTTTAGGAGTCAGAAGTATGGCTACACCTTC. This codes for CASSFRSQKYGYTF. Looking up the rest from reference TRBV5-6 and TRBJ1-2 gives the full variable domain: DAGVTQSPTHLIKTRGQQVTLRCSPKSGHDTVSWYQQALGQGPQFIFQYYEEEERQRGNFPDRFSGHQFPNYSSELNVNALLLGDSALYLCASSFRSQKYGYTFGSGTRLTVV.

This chain links TRBV27 with TRBJ1-1; 8 positions agree with TRBD1. Trimming at V came to 6 bases and at J to 4 bases, leaving 7 bases not matched to a gene. The germline CDR1 and CDR2 sequences are MNHEY and SMNVEV (reference sequence). CDR3 length equals 14 residues. Here the CDR3 reads CASRDRDVGTEAFF. The CDR3 DNA reads TGTGCCAGCAGGGACAGGGATGTTGGCACTGAAGCTTTCTTT.

The chain links TRBV9 to TRBJ2-1; 11 bases align to TRBD2. V shed 4 bases, J shed 6 bases, and the junction held 3 bases outside the gene matches. Looked up from germline, CDR1 is SGDLS and CDR2 is YYNGEE. The CDR3 contains 14 residues. The CDR3 region has the DNA TGTGCCAGCAGCATTAGCGGGAGGGCCAATGAGCAGTTCTTC. Amino acid sequence: CASSISGRANEQFF.

This clone was seen only once. This chain uses TRBV29-1 with TRBJ1-1; D is unresolved. The CDR3 length is 12 residues. Germline V gene lookup returns CDR1 SQVTM and CDR2 ANQGSEA. V was cut by 7 bases and J by 1 base, with 10 bases left in between. CDR3 coding DNA: TGCAGCGCCGAGCCCGAGAACACTGAAGCTTTCTTT. Its protein product is CSAEPENTEAFF. The complete variable domain, with remaining parts taken from reference TRBV29-1 and TRBJ1-1, reads SAVISQKPSRDICQRGTSLTIQCQVDSQVTMMFWYRQQPGQSLTLIATANQGSEATYESGFVIDKFPISRPNLTFSTLTVSNMSPEDSSIYLCSAEPENTEAFFGQGTRLTVV.